The next 11 T cell receptor beta chains were all read from a single sample in a study of cytotoxic CD8 clonotypes in ibrutinib-treated CLL. Method: immunoSEQ multiplex PCR; TCRdb's copy keeps in-frame clones and lacks some. The table includes 55,000 to 60,000 clones, about 54% detected once. Material: PBMCs, obtained at disease progression, from a patient treated with ibrutinib. These receptors were obtained from a human donor with chronic lymphocytic leukemia.

This chain links TRBV27 with TRBJ2-5; 10 bases map to TRBD2. The CDR3 runs to 14 residues. J was trimmed by 5 bases and V by 5 bases; bases with no gene match: 5. Per germline, CDR1 MNHEY and CDR2 SMNVEV (reference sequence). Here the CDR3 DNA reads TGTGCCAGCAGTCTAGCGGGAGCTGCGGAGACCCAGTACTTC. Encoded protein: CASSLAGAAETQYF.

The chain recombines TRBV29-1 with TRBJ1-1; D is undetermined. Trimming removed 6 bases at V and 0 bases at J, with 11 bases between. The germline gives CDR1 SQVTM, CDR2 ANQGSEA. The CDR3 is 13 residues long. For the CDR3, the DNA is TGCAGCGTCTCCCGGGATGTGAACACTGAAGCTTTCTTT. Translation: CSVSRDVNTEAFF.

There are a few counts of this clone. The chain combines TRBV4-1 with TRBJ2-7; D may correspond to TRBD1 or TRBD2 (5 bases each). This CDR3 contains 14 residues. Germline V CDR1 and CDR2: MGHRA, YSYEKL. V lost 1 base, J lost 9 bases, and 16 bases lay in between. The chain's CDR3 is CASSQGLVGDAQYF. For the CDR3, the DNA is TGCGCCAGCAGCCAAGGGTTAGTAGGGGACGCGCAGTACTTC.

The chain joins TRBV28 to TRBJ1-4; 8 positions match TRBD1. The CDR3 consists of 13 residues. Germline V lookup: CDR1 MDHEN, CDR2 SYDVKM. After removal of 10 bases from V and 7 bases from J, the junction contained 8 bases not matched to a gene. CDR3 DNA sequence: TGTGCCATTACGACAGGGGAGGGTGAAAAACTGTTTTTT. It yields the protein CAITTGEGEKLFF. The variable domain in full, with the rest retrieved from reference TRBV28 and TRBJ1-4, is DVKVTQSSRYLVKRTGEKVFLECVQDMDHENMFWYRQDPGLGLRLIYFSYDVKMKEKGDIPEGYSVSREKKERFSLILESASTNQTSMYLCAITTGEGEKLFFGSGTQLSVL.

The CDR3 DNA reads as TGTGCCAGCAGTGGACAGGGTAGGACTGAAGCTTTCTTT. It is translated as CASSGQGRTEAFF. The chain couples TRBV6-5 to TRBJ1-1; TRBD1 matches at 8 bases. CDR1 is MNHEY and CDR2 is SVGAGI in the germline V gene. The CDR3 is 13 residues long. V was pared by 5 bases and J by 5 bases, with 4 bases of the junction left unmatched.

The table lists this clone with a count of one. The chain uses TRBV4-1 and TRBJ2-7; the D gene is possibly TRBD2 (6 bases). CDR1 and CDR2 from the germline V gene are MGHRA and YSYEKL. Trimming removed 5 bases at V and 3 bases at J, with 11 bases between. The CDR3 is 13 residues long. The CDR3 spells CASSVQGGYEQYF. The CDR3, as DNA: TGCGCCAGCAGCGTTCAGGGAGGCTACGAGCAGTACTTC.

This clone was seen only a few times. The V and J genes are TRBV27 and TRBJ1-2; tentatively, D is TRBD1 (5 bases). The CDR3 is 13 residues long. Germline values: CDR1 MNHEY, CDR2 SMNVEV (reference sequence). V lost 6 bases and J 8 bases, leaving 16 bases between the germline ends. The CDR3 DNA reads as TGTGCCAGCAGCCTAGACGGGACGACAGGCTACACCTTC. It specifies CASSLDGTTGYTF.

CDR3 nucleotide sequence: TGTGCCGCGATACGGACAGGGCTACGCACCGGGGAGCTGTTTTTT. Protein sequence: CAAIRTGLRTGELFF. The rearrangement uses TRBV28 and TRBJ2-2; TRBD1 matches at 8 bases. The junction had 12 bases not matched to a gene; V was cut back by 11 bases and J by 4 bases. This CDR3 region has 15 residues. Per germline, CDR1 MDHEN and CDR2 SYDVKM. Using reference TRBV28 and TRBJ2-2 for the parts outside the CDR3, the full variable domain is DVKVTQSSRYLVKRTGEKVFLECVQDMDHENMFWYRQDPGLGLRLIYFSYDVKMKEKGDIPEGYSVSREKKERFSLILESASTNQTSMYLCAAIRTGLRTGELFFGEGSRLTVL.

CDR3 DNA: TGTGCCAGCAGGGAGGGGGGACTCTCTGGAAACACCATATATTTT. Translating it yields CASREGGLSGNTIYF. This chain uses TRBV28 with TRBJ1-3; D may be TRBD1 (6 bases). Germline V CDR1 and CDR2: MDHEN, SYDVKM. This CDR3 is built from 15 residues. Trimming pared 6 bases from V and 0 bases from J, leaving 12 bases between.

This rearrangement joins TRBV15 to TRBJ1-4; 8 bases match TRBD1. Germline V gene sequence: CDR1 LNHNV, CDR2 YYDKDF (reference sequence). V lost 3 bases, J lost 7 bases, and 10 bases stayed unmatched. The CDR3 is 16 residues long. The DNA for the CDR3 is TGTGCCACCAGCAGGGACAGGGTGATATTGGGTGAAAAACTGTTTTTT. Translation: CATSRDRVILGEKLFF.

This clone showed up just a few times. The chain recombines TRBV28 with TRBJ2-7, with D hard to call. V gave up 5 bases and J gave up 3 bases, with 11 bases separating them. The length of the CDR3 is 13 residues. The germline V gene has CDR1 MDHEN and CDR2 SYDVKM. Here the CDR3 DNA reads TGTGCCAGCAGTAGGGATCGGTTCTACGAGCAGTACTTC. Translation gives CASSRDRFYEQYF.